The sample holds many counts of the clone carrying this T cell receptor beta chain. The antigen is unknown. The data were obtained in a study of a mutant IDH1 vaccine in newly diagnosed glioma. Looking at the study overall: Across weeks 1, 3, 5, 7, 11, 15, 19 and 23, patients received a vaccination each time, eight in all. Of treated patients, roughly 62% were men and approximately 40% women, averaging roughly 37 years. Most had both radiotherapy and temozolomide beforehand; others had only one.

Germline V gives CDR1 SGHVS, CDR2 FQNEAQ. With V trimmed by 6 bases and J by 5 bases, 6 bases remained unmatched. CDR3 length: 14 amino acids. Regarding time point: week 23, last vaccination. The content of each vaccine dose was 300 ug of mutant IDH1 20-mer peptide, and topical imiquimod accompanied it. TCRdb keeps only in-frame clones here, not all; method: immunoSEQ multiplex PCR. The table records 70,000 to 95,000 clones, approximately 85% of them present only once. Sample: PBMCs, taken from a glioma patient whose treatment included an IDH1 peptide vaccine. This TCR came from a woman in her fifties or sixties with glioma. The chain is built from TRBV7-8 and TRBJ2-7; 11 bases agree with TRBD1. The DNA of the CDR3 is TGTGCCAGCAGGTGGGGACAGGGGGGGAACGAGCAGTACTTC. This codes for CASRWGQGGNEQYF. Full variable domain (outside the CDR3, taken from reference TRBV7-8 and TRBJ2-7): GAGVSQSPRYKVAKRGQDVALRCDPISGHVSLFWYQQALGQGPEFLTYFQNEAQLDKSGLPSDRFFAERPEGSVSTLKIQRTQQEDSAVYLCASRWGQGGNEQYFGPGTRLTVT.